This T cell receptor (beta chain) was captured by sequencing in a study of technical replicates of blood from a handful of donors. Assay used: immunoSEQ multiplex PCR; TCRdb lists only in-frame clones, some missing. The table has over 75,000 clones, around 95% seen once. This CDR3 contains 16 residues. CDR1 and CDR2 (germline): KGHSH, LQKENI. The ends lost 5 bases at V and 3 bases at J; junction bases unmatched: 13. The sequencing input was T cells isolated from PBMCs. The genes are TRBV18 and TRBJ2-7; TRBD1 aligns across 7 bases. The receptor's source is a human donor in good health. CDR3 in amino acids: CASSMGQGVPYYEQYF. DNA of the CDR3: TGTGCCAGCTCAATGGGGCAGGGGGTACCGTACTACGAGCAGTACTTC. Full variable domain (outside the CDR3, taken from reference TRBV18 and TRBJ2-7): NAGVMQNPRHLVRRRGQEARLRCSPMKGHSHVYWYRQLPEEGLKFMVYLQKENIIDESGMPKERFSAEFPKEGPSILRIQQVVRGDSAAYFCASSMGQGVPYYEQYFGPGTRLTVT.